The following is a TCR beta chain sequence with its context. The specificity of this receptor is unknown. The input lacks base qualities; no much larger clone sits a single base away. TCRbeta CDR3 regions were amplified from genomic DNA using the immunoSEQ Assay, a bias-controlled multiplex PCR. The authors processed their data as follows. Within the assay, amplification of reference gene primers was used to estimate how many nucleated cells each sample contained. To quantify the absolute abundance of each unique TCRbeta CDR3 rearrangement, sequence reads were collapsed and filtered. Productive Simpson clonality was computed per sample as the square root of Simpson's diversity index over productive rearrangements. As stored in TCRdb, this immuneACCESS dataset retains in-frame rearrangements with V and J assigned. A fraction of the clones does not appear; measured against another copy, unresolved V genes explain less than half of the discrepancy, and the remainder lacks a known reason. The V and J calls and the clone size are those of that table, but D and trimming were determined from the DNA. This sample gives 250,000 to 350,000 clones in total; around 86% of them show up just once. The leading ten clones occupy around 3% of the sample.

This sample was taken from a study of blood T cell repertoires in COVID-19 (dated by TCRdb to the early 2020s). Notes on the research overall: Collaborator samples came from the United States, Italy and Spain and covered acute and convalescent phases of COVID-19. The prospective study material was composed of cDNA or gDNA derived from T cells, B-cell-depleted T cells, or PBMCs. Deeply sampled blood TCRbeta repertoires from subjects exposed to, actively infected with, or recovered from COVID-19 were included in the dataset. The repertoires were released in a freely available public database meant as a resource for research on the immune response to SARS-CoV-2. The samples were drawn from two sources: the first 160 participants of the ongoing ImmuneRACE study, and 1,254 subjects contributed by 6 global collaborators. Sample metadata almost always included a de-identified subject ID, COVID-19 status, age in years and sex. Where available, HLA class I and class II types were taken from metadata supplied by the sample provider and were not determined by assay-based typing. Beyond this particular receptor, the publication reports: The quantity of clinical and demographic metadata differed by source and by participant and was supplied without curation.

The trim is 5 bases for V and 4 bases for J, with a gap of 12 bases between the germline ends. From cysteine to phenylalanine, the CDR3 is 14 amino acids long. CDR3 DNA only is kept here, 42 bases in frame from base 1. The germline V gene sets CDR1 to SGHTA and CDR2 to FQGNSA. Collaborating institutions collected whole blood in K2EDTA tubes following their own protocols. For TCRbeta analysis, collaborator samples were shipped as frozen whole blood, as isolated PBMCs, or as DNA extracted from either sample type. This TCR derives from a woman aged 30 to 39 with active or convalescent COVID-19. What was sequenced was peripheral blood. This chain is built from TRBV7-2 and TRBJ1-5; TRBD1 could be the D gene, as 6 bases match. In nucleotides, the sequence is TGTGCCAGCAGCATATGGGACACTAATCAGCCCCAGCATTTT. The resulting protein is CASSIWDTNQPQHF.